One sample yielded the 2 T cell receptor beta chains listed below, sequenced in a study of PD-1 blockade in classical Hodgkin lymphoma. Measured with immunoSEQ multiplex PCR; TCRdb has only the in-frame clones, and not every one. The data contain about 47,000 clones, nearly 90% of them singletons. Time point in this sample: cycle 4 day 1 (C4D1), after five to seven weeks of nivolumab. Each and every patient relapsed after autologous stem cell transplantation, and patients got differing brentuximab vedotin exposure. Sequencing was performed on peripheral blood mononuclear cells (PBMCs), taken before the fourth cycle of nivolumab. The receptors originated from a human donor with classical Hodgkin lymphoma.

The chain combines TRBV28 with TRBJ2-3; D gene unclear. V was trimmed by 3 bases and J by 0 bases, leaving 16 bases between them. Germline V gene lookup returns CDR1 MDHEN and CDR2 SYDVKM. CDR3 length equals 17 residues. CDR3 region: CASSLTSTGDSTDTQYF. In DNA form, the CDR3 reads TGTGCCAGCAGTTTGACCTCGACCGGAGATAGCACAGATACGCAGTATTTT.

The chain joins TRBV19 to TRBJ1-2, with D unclear. CDR1 LNHDA and CDR2 SQIVND come from the germline V gene (reference sequence). The CDR3 has 13 amino acids. Trimming pared 5 bases from V and 4 bases from J, leaving 11 bases between. CDR3 loop: CASSPSIGYGYTF. The CDR3 bases are TGTGCCAGTAGTCCGAGCATTGGCTATGGCTACACCTTC. Full variable domain (outside the CDR3, taken from reference TRBV19 and TRBJ1-2): DGGITQSPKYLFRKEGQNVTLSCEQNLNHDAMYWYRQDPGQGLRLIYYSQIVNDFQKGDIAEGYSVSREKKESFPLTVTSAQKNPTAFYLCASSPSIGYGYTFGSGTRLTVV.